Listed below are T cell receptor beta chains from one sample, sequenced in a study of CD8 T cells in Susac syndrome. TCRdb independently ran MiXCR on the immunoSEQ multiplex PCR reads; one entry per CDR3 protein. The table includes some 110,000 distinct CDR3 sequences, 85% to 95% detected once. Specimen: CD4+ T cells from PBMCs. These receptors originate from a human donor with multiple sclerosis. Each CDR3 is given with its conserved first and last residue. Each record gives: clone size, V gene, D gene, J gene, CDR3 protein, CDR3 DNA. D genes are given only for firm matches. Only part of the rows carry a size: once, few, many, or a class if the clone is expanded.

size: -
V: TRBV24-1
D: -
J: TRBJ2-2
CDR3: CASEEGNTGELFF
DNA: TGTGCCAGCGAGGAGGGAAACACCGGGGAGCTGTTTTTT

size: -
V: TRBV12-3/TRBV12-4
D: TRBD1
J: TRBJ2-5
CDR3: CASSFGQGYQETQYF
DNA: TGTGCCAGCAGTTTTGGACAGGGCTACCAAGAGACCCAGTACTTC

size: -
V: TRBV20-1
D: -
J: TRBJ2-7
CDR3: CSARDLGGGTYEQYF
DNA: TGCAGTGCTAGAGATCTGGGGGGGGGCACCTACGAGCAGTACTTC

size: once
V: TRBV4-1
D: -
J: TRBJ2-1
CDR3: CASSRGGLNEQFF
DNA: TGCGCCAGCAGCCGGGGGGGCCTCAATGAGCAGTTCTTC

size: once
V: TRBV7-9
D: -
J: TRBJ2-7
CDR3: CASSSLTKGRTYEQYF
DNA: TGTGCCAGCAGCTCCCTCACGAAGGGGAGAACCTACGAGCAGTACTTC

size: -
V: TRBV11-2
D: -
J: TRBJ2-7
CDR3: CANSLGRSGRSEQYF
DNA: TGTGCCAACAGCTTAGGAAGGTCGGGCCGGTCCGAGCAGTACTTC

size: -
V: TRBV3-1
D: -
J: TRBJ2-2
CDR3: CASSQEDRQFGTGELFF
DNA: TGTGCCAGCAGCCAAGAGGATCGACAGTTTGGCACCGGGGAGCTGTTTTTT

size: -
V: TRBV4-3
D: TRBD2
J: TRBJ2-2
CDR3: CASTLRAGVGGELFF
DNA: TGCGCCAGCACCCTTCGAGCGGGGGTCGGCGGGGAGCTGTTTTTT

size: -
V: TRBV28
D: TRBD1
J: TRBJ2-5
CDR3: CASSLGQGVETQYF
DNA: TGTGCCAGCAGTTTAGGCCAGGGGGTGGAGACCCAGTACTTC

size: -
V: TRBV18
D: TRBD1
J: TRBJ2-1
CDR3: CASSPTLAGGDEQFF
DNA: TGTGCCAGCTCACCCACCTTGGCAGGGGGCGATGAGCAGTTCTTC

size: -
V: TRBV29-1
D: -
J: TRBJ2-1
CDR3: CSTTSLSYNEQFF
DNA: TGCAGCACCACCTCCCTCTCCTACAATGAGCAGTTCTTC

size: -
V: TRBV5-1
D: TRBD1
J: TRBJ1-5
CDR3: CASSLGYGQVNQPQHF
DNA: TGCGCCAGCAGCTTGGGTTATGGACAGGTCAATCAGCCCCAGCATTTT

size: -
V: TRBV6-1
D: -
J: TRBJ1-5
CDR3: CASIDYSNQPQHF
DNA: TGTGCCAGCATCGACTATAGCAATCAGCCCCAGCATTTT

size: -
V: TRBV2
D: TRBD1
J: TRBJ1-2
CDR3: CASSTGGYSGYTF
DNA: TGTGCCAGCAGTACAGGGGGCTACTCTGGCTACACCTTC

size: -
V: TRBV6-5
D: -
J: TRBJ1-5
CDR3: CASSNRVNQPQHF
DNA: TGTGCCAGCAGCAACAGGGTCAATCAGCCCCAGCATTTT

size: few
V: TRBV14
D: TRBD1
J: TRBJ2-1
CDR3: CASSSLTSTGTAHQGQFF
DNA: TGTGCCAGCAGCTCCTTAACATCGACCGGGACAGCCCATCAAGGGCAGTTCTTC

size: -
V: TRBV19
D: -
J: TRBJ1-2
CDR3: CASSIGGNYGYTF
DNA: TGTGCCAGTAGTATTGGGGGAAACTATGGCTACACCTTC

size: once
V: TRBV7-8
D: -
J: TRBJ2-5
CDR3: CASSWTAQETQYF
DNA: TGTGCCAGCAGCTGGACAGCCCAAGAGACCCAGTACTTC

size: -
V: TRBV12-3/TRBV12-4
D: -
J: TRBJ2-2
CDR3: CASSTRVAGELFF
DNA: TGTGCCAGCAGTACCAGGGTGGCTGGGGAGCTGTTTTTT

size: -
V: TRBV5-4
D: -
J: TRBJ2-7
CDR3: CASSPHDRGYEQYF
DNA: TGTGCCAGCAGCCCCCATGATAGAGGCTACGAGCAGTACTTC